The rows below give T cell receptor beta chains drawn from one sample of a study of blood T cell repertoires in COVID-19. Using immunoSEQ multiplex PCR, the repertoire was profiled, and TCRdb retains in-frame clones only, with some absent. Of about 150,000 clones listed, 80% are singletons. The sequenced material came from peripheral blood. Every receptor here comes from a woman aged 50 to 60 with acute or convalescent COVID-19. The CDR3 runs from the conserved cysteine through the conserved F or W. A D gene is named only where the DNA matches it firmly. Rows give clone size only sometimes, using once, few, many, or a class for an expanded clone.

cdr3_nt: TGTGCCAGCACCAGGGGTTTTGCAACTAATGAAAAACTGTTTTTT
cdr3_aa: CASTRGFATNEKLFF
clone_size: NA
d_call: NA
v_call: TRBV18
j_call: TRBJ1-4

cdr3_nt: TGTGCCAGCAGTCAACAGCTCGCCAGGGATGAAAAACTGTTTTTT
cdr3_aa: CASSQQLARDEKLFF
clone_size: NA
d_call: NA
v_call: TRBV6-5
j_call: TRBJ1-4

cdr3_nt: TGTGCCAGCAGTTTAACAGGGGTATCGCCCCAGCATTTT
cdr3_aa: CASSLTGVSPQHF
clone_size: NA
d_call: TRBD1
v_call: TRBV28
j_call: TRBJ1-5

cdr3_nt: TGTGCCAGCAGCACCGGGACTGACGGCTCCTACGAGCAGTACTTC
cdr3_aa: CASSTGTDGSYEQYF
clone_size: NA
d_call: NA
v_call: TRBV4-2
j_call: TRBJ2-7

cdr3_nt: TGTGCCAGCAGTTATGACGCAGGGGGCGGCTATGGCTACACCTTC
cdr3_aa: CASSYDAGGGYGYTF
clone_size: NA
d_call: TRBD1
v_call: TRBV6-5
j_call: TRBJ1-2

cdr3_nt: TGTGCCAGCAGTGAGGGACTAGCGGTCAATGAGCAGTTCTTC
cdr3_aa: CASSEGLAVNEQFF
clone_size: NA
d_call: TRBD2
v_call: TRBV2
j_call: TRBJ2-1

cdr3_nt: TGTGCCAGCAGCTTGGTCCCCGGGACAATCGAGTACGAGCAGTACTTC
cdr3_aa: CASSLVPGTIEYEQYF
clone_size: NA
d_call: NA
v_call: TRBV5-6
j_call: TRBJ2-7

cdr3_nt: TGTGCCAGCAGACGGTCTGAGGGCTACACCTTC
cdr3_aa: CASRRSEGYTF
clone_size: once
d_call: NA
v_call: TRBV7-2
j_call: TRBJ1-2

cdr3_nt: TGTGCCAGCAGCCAGAACAGACATCCCACCGGGGAGCTGTTTTTT
cdr3_aa: CASSQNRHPTGELFF
clone_size: NA
d_call: NA
v_call: TRBV7-3
j_call: TRBJ2-2

cdr3_nt: TGTGCCAGCAGCCTCAACAAAGAATGGACAGGGGGCGCGAACACCGGGGAGCTGTTTTTT
cdr3_aa: CASSLNKEWTGGANTGELFF
clone_size: NA
d_call: TRBD1
v_call: TRBV6-2/TRBV6-3
j_call: TRBJ2-2

cdr3_nt: TGTGCCAGCACCGGTGGGGGGACCGATGGCTACACCTTC
cdr3_aa: CASTGGGTDGYTF
clone_size: NA
d_call: NA
v_call: TRBV7-3
j_call: TRBJ1-2

cdr3_nt: TGCGCCAGCAGCGTACACGGGGGAACCTCCTACAATGAGCAGTTCTTC
cdr3_aa: CASSVHGGTSYNEQFF
clone_size: NA
d_call: NA
v_call: TRBV5-1
j_call: TRBJ2-1

cdr3_nt: TGTGCCAGCAGTCGAGACCGGGTTCCGAACACCGGGGAGCTGTTTTTT
cdr3_aa: CASSRDRVPNTGELFF
clone_size: NA
d_call: NA
v_call: TRBV6-2/TRBV6-3
j_call: TRBJ2-2

cdr3_nt: TGTGCCAGCGAAGGGGGCACGTTTACGAGCGAGCAGTACTTC
cdr3_aa: CASEGGTFTSEQYF
clone_size: once
d_call: TRBD1
v_call: TRBV6-1
j_call: TRBJ2-7

cdr3_nt: TGCAGCGTTGGGCCTCCCGAAGATACGCAGTATTTT
cdr3_aa: CSVGPPEDTQYF
clone_size: NA
d_call: NA
v_call: TRBV29-1
j_call: TRBJ2-3

cdr3_nt: TGTGCCAGTAGTGGTACAGAGAAAGAGACCCAGTACTTC
cdr3_aa: CASSGTEKETQYF
clone_size: once
d_call: NA
v_call: TRBV19
j_call: TRBJ2-5

cdr3_nt: TGTGCCAGCACATCCCCTGGAAACACCATATATTTT
cdr3_aa: CASTSPGNTIYF
clone_size: NA
d_call: NA
v_call: TRBV27
j_call: TRBJ1-3

cdr3_nt: TGTGCCAGCAGCCGGCAGGGATCGCGACAGCCCCAGCATTTT
cdr3_aa: CASSRQGSRQPQHF
clone_size: NA
d_call: NA
v_call: TRBV3-1/TRBV3-2
j_call: TRBJ1-5

cdr3_nt: TGTGCCAGCACCTCCCTACTAGCGGGCCCGGGGACCGGGGAGCTGTTTTTT
cdr3_aa: CASTSLLAGPGTGELFF
clone_size: NA
d_call: TRBD2
v_call: TRBV7-2
j_call: TRBJ2-2

cdr3_nt: TGTGCCAGCAGCCTCAACTCAGATACGCAGTATTTT
cdr3_aa: CASSLNSDTQYF
clone_size: NA
d_call: NA
v_call: TRBV7-8
j_call: TRBJ2-3